One and the same sample provided the 25 T cell receptor beta chains below, sequenced in a study of post-analysis software for immune sequencing data (dated by TCRdb to the mid-2010s). The library was produced with PCR. The sequencing machine was an Illumina HiSeq 2500. To reduce PCR and sequencing biases, unique molecular identifiers were incorporated into the TCR beta cDNA libraries. The raw public reads went through TCRdb reprocessing: fastp at Q25, MiXCR clone calling, in-frame beta chains kept. Each CDR3 protein gets just one entry, which takes the most common genes and DNA from the rows behind it. Across this sample there are some 690,000 distinct CDR3 sequences, with approximately 59% seen only once. Around 10% of the sample is in the top ten clones. Findings and caveats that apply to the study as a whole: Patients showed significantly higher frequencies than controls for 4 or 5 TRBV segments, among them TRBV5-6, TRBV5-1 and TRBV20-1.

Their antigen targets remain unknown. Sequenced input: blood. The receptors stem from a girl aged 2 to 10 with multiple sclerosis.

The chain recombines TRBV20-1 with TRBJ2-3; 10 bases align to TRBD2. Germline V CDR1 and CDR2: DFQATT, SNEGSKA (reference sequence). Losses at the gene ends were 3 bases for V and 3 bases for J; bases not matched to a gene: 12. The CDR3 is 17 residues long. The CDR3 sequence: CSASRLREREGTDTQYF. Written as DNA, the CDR3 is TGCAGTGCTAGTCGCCTTCGGGAGCGGGAGGGGACAGATACGCAGTATTTT.

This chain's CDR3 is CSADGDLYNEQFF. CDR3 DNA: TGCAGTGCCGACGGGGACCTTTACAATGAGCAGTTCTTC. This rearrangement joins TRBV20-1 to TRBJ2-1; TRBD1 or TRBD2 may be the D gene (5 bases each). Germline loops: CDR1 DFQATT, CDR2 SNEGSKA (reference sequence). The CDR3 has 13 amino acids. V gave up 6 bases and J gave up 4 bases, with 13 bases separating them.

The genes are TRBV5-4 and TRBJ1-2, with 7 positions matching TRBD1. J gave up 2 bases and V 4 bases, and 11 bases lay outside the gene matches. The germline V gene encodes CDR1 SGHNT and CDR2 YYREEE (reference sequence). The CDR3 extends over 16 amino acids. The CDR3 sequence: CASSQRGQGWNYGYTF. DNA for the CDR3: TGTGCCAGCAGCCAAAGGGGGCAGGGGTGGAACTATGGCTACACCTTC.

This rearrangement joins TRBV29-1 to TRBJ1-5; perhaps TRBD1 as D (6 bases). The V and J ends lost 7 bases and 7 bases respectively, with 17 bases between them. The CDR3 runs 13 residues. Germline V gives CDR1 SQVTM, CDR2 ANQGSEA. The CDR3 nucleotides are TGCAGCGCTGTACAGGGACGTGAGCAGCCCCAGCATTTT. This encodes CSAVQGREQPQHF.

The chain couples TRBV24-1 to TRBJ1-2, with D possibly TRBD1 on 5 matching bases. V was trimmed by 5 bases and J by 8 bases, leaving 14 bases between them. This CDR3 has 13 amino acids. CDR1 and CDR2 (germline): KGHDR, SFDVKD. This CDR3 reads CATSVGQGGGYTF. CDR3 bases: TGTGCCACCAGTGTCGGGCAGGGAGGAGGCTACACCTTC.

In this sample, this clonotype turned up a few times. The chain recombines TRBV12-3 or TRBV12-4 with TRBJ1-1; no definite D call. The CDR3 consists of 12 residues. V lost 5 bases and J 11 bases, leaving 15 bases between the germline ends. CDR3 protein: CASSPGPGQAFF. The CDR3 DNA follows: TGTGCCAGCAGTCCCGGGCCTGGGCAGGCTTTCTTT.

This clonotype was counted a few times. The rearrangement links TRBV20-1 to TRBJ2-5; D call uncertain. The germline V and J ends were trimmed by 0 bases and 5 bases, with 10 bases remaining between them. The germline V gene has CDR1 DFQATT and CDR2 SNEGSKA (reference sequence). This CDR3 is 13 amino acids long. The CDR3 bases are TGCAGTGCTAGAGATGGGCCGCAGGAGACCCAGTACTTC. Amino acids: CSARDGPQETQYF.

The chain links TRBV5-5 to TRBJ2-2; no reliable D call. Germline-derived CDR1 and CDR2 are SGHKS and YYEKEE (reference sequence). Deletions cut 4 bases from V and 1 base from J, with 14 bases between. The CDR3 covers 16 residues. The CDR3, as DNA: TGTGCCAGCAGCCTTCGGGCTGGCCTGAACACCGGGGAGCTGTTTTTT. This gives the protein CASSLRAGLNTGELFF.

The chain joins TRBV5-1 to TRBJ1-1, with 11 bases matching TRBD1. With V trimmed by 3 bases and J by 4 bases, 11 bases remained unmatched. The CDR3 runs 17 residues. Germline lookup yields CDR1 SGHRS and CDR2 YFSETQ. Here the CDR3 DNA reads TGCGCCAGCAGCTCACCCGGACAGGGGGCATGGGGCACTGAAGCTTTCTTT. As protein: CASSSPGQGAWGTEAFF.

The V gene is TRBV27, the J gene TRBJ1-5; TRBD1 might be the D (5 bases). Germline lookup yields CDR1 MNHEY and CDR2 SMNVEV (reference sequence). V lost 5 bases, J lost 1 base, and 12 bases lay in between. CDR3 size: 15 residues. The CDR3 DNA sequence: TGTGCCAGCAGTCCCCAGGGTTGGAGCAATCAGCCCCAGCATTTT. This gives the protein CASSPQGWSNQPQHF.

This rearrangement joins TRBV7-9 to TRBJ1-6; TRBD1 matches at 7 bases. Germline CDR1 is SEHNR and CDR2 is FQNEAQ (reference sequence). The CDR3 runs 12 residues. The V gene end was trimmed by 11 bases and the J gene end by 8 bases; junction bases not matched to a gene: 6. CDR3 amino acids: CAGRTGDSPLHF. Here the CDR3 DNA reads TGTGCCGGCCGGACAGGAGATTCACCCCTCCACTTT.

Only a few counts were recorded for this clonotype. Here the CDR3 omits its conserved ending phenylalanine or tryptophan, so a read error is the likely source. This sequence joins TRBV15 and TRBJ2-7; no clear D. Germline CDR1 and CDR2: LNHNV and YYDKDF (reference sequence). The V end lost 1 base, the J end lost 3 bases, and 7 bases lay between the germline ends. This CDR3 has 13 residues. The CDR3: CATSRGLDYEQYY. The CDR3 DNA follows: TGTGCCACCAGCAGAGGTCTGGACTACGAGCAGTACTAC.

This clonotype was observed a handful of times. The chain couples TRBV7-9 to TRBJ2-7; D remains ambiguous. The ends were cut back, 5 bases at V and 2 bases at J, with 13 bases in the middle. The CDR3 extends over 14 amino acids. CDR1 and CDR2 from the germline V gene are SEHNR and FQNEAQ (reference sequence). CDR3 nucleotide sequence: TGTGCCAGCAGCCCCACCAACGTGGCCTACGAGCAGTACTTC. Protein sequence: CASSPTNVAYEQYF.

The chain is built from TRBV9 and TRBJ2-1; D might be TRBD2 (5 bases). V shed 4 bases and J shed 10 bases, with 15 bases lying between them. From germline, CDR1 is SGDLS and CDR2 YYNGEE. This CDR3 comprises 13 residues. In nucleotides, the CDR3 is TGTGCCAGCAGCCCTCCGGAGGCGCGGGAGCAGTTCTTC. It encodes CASSPPEAREQFF. Full variable domain (outside the CDR3, taken from reference TRBV9 and TRBJ2-1): DSGVTQTPKHLITATGQRVTLRCSPRSGDLSVYWYQQSLDQGLQFLIQYYNGEERAKGNILERFSAQQFPDLHSELNLSSLELGDSALYFCASSPPEAREQFFGPGTRLTVL.

This clonotype occurred many times. This chain connects TRBV5-1 to TRBJ2-1, with 13 positions matching TRBD2. The CDR3 is made up of 20 amino acids. J lost 1 base, V lost 4 bases, and 14 bases had no gene match. Germline V lookup: CDR1 SGHRS, CDR2 YFSETQ. CDR3 residues: CASSVGTSGEVVGSYNEQFF. The CDR3 nucleotides are TGCGCCAGCAGCGTAGGGACTAGCGGGGAGGTTGTAGGGTCCTACAATGAGCAGTTCTTC.

The rearrangement links TRBV7-2 to TRBJ1-2, with a possible D match to TRBD1 (5 bases). Trimming pared 4 bases from V and 0 bases from J, leaving 18 bases between. From germline, CDR1 is SGHTA and CDR2 FQGNSA. This CDR3 region has 17 residues. CDR3 coding DNA: TGTGCCAGCAGCTCATCAACGGTGGGGCCCACTAACTATGGCTACACCTTC. Protein: CASSSSTVGPTNYGYTF.

This clonotype was picked up a small number of times. The V call is TRBV5-1, the J call TRBJ2-5, with D possibly being TRBD2 (5 bases). The V end was cut by 4 bases, the J end by 3 bases, with 16 bases between. CDR1 SGHRS and CDR2 YFSETQ come from the germline V gene. The CDR3 runs 15 residues. The CDR3 here is CASSHFLDGEETQYF. Here the CDR3 DNA reads TGCGCCAGCAGCCACTTTTTGGACGGGGAAGAGACCCAGTACTTC.

The chain recombines TRBV7-9 with TRBJ1-2, with TRBD1 matching over 9 bases. Losses at the gene ends were 2 bases for V and 4 bases for J; bases not matched to a gene: 2. Per germline, CDR1 SEHNR and CDR2 FQNEAQ (reference sequence). CDR3 length: 14 residues. This CDR3 is CASSLIQGAYGYTF. The CDR3 DNA sequence: TGTGCCAGCAGCTTAATACAGGGGGCCTATGGCTACACCTTC.

This chain links TRBV20-1 with TRBJ1-5; TRBD1 might be the D (5 bases). V gave up 3 bases and J gave up 2 bases, with 14 bases separating them. The CDR3 has 15 amino acids. Germline CDR1 reads DFQATT; CDR2 reads SNEGSKA (reference sequence). The DNA for the CDR3 is TGCAGTGCTAGGTCAGGGAGTATAGGCAATCAGCCCCAGCATTTT. It encodes CSARSGSIGNQPQHF.

The V and J genes are TRBV20-1 and TRBJ1-1, with TRBD1 as a possible D gene (6 bases). V lost 3 bases and J 2 bases, leaving 16 bases between the germline ends. CDR1 DFQATT and CDR2 SNEGSKA come from the germline V gene (reference sequence). The CDR3 totals 15 residues. The CDR3 DNA reads TGCAGTGCTAGGGCGCCTCAGGGGCTCAACACTGAAGCTTTCTTT. This encodes CSARAPQGLNTEAFF.

The gene calls are TRBV7-9 and TRBJ2-3; D tentatively reads TRBD1 or TRBD2 (5 bases each). The ends were cut back, 1 base at V and 5 bases at J, with 13 bases in the middle. The CDR3 spans 15 residues. Per germline, CDR1 SEHNR and CDR2 FQNEAQ (reference sequence). The CDR3 region has the DNA TGTGCCAGCAGCTTAGACGGGGCCCGAAGAGATACGCAGTATTTT. Encoded protein: CASSLDGARRDTQYF. The full variable domain, its missing parts supplied by reference TRBV7-9 and TRBJ2-3, is DTGVSQNPRHKITKRGQNVTFRCDPISEHNRLYWYRQTLGQGPEFLTYFQNEAQLEKSRLLSDRFSAERPKGSFSTLEIQRTEQGDSAMYLCASSLDGARRDTQYFGPGTRLTVL.

This clonotype has just a few counts. The chain joins TRBV12-3 or TRBV12-4 to TRBJ2-4, with TRBD1 identical over 9 bases. The end of the DNA is better explained by TRBJ2-7, so the J call may be wrong. The CDR3 sequence is 13 residues long. This CDR3 reads CASSHGTGLEQYF. The CDR3, as DNA: TGTGCCAGCAGCCACGGGACAGGGCTCGAGCAGTACTTC.

The chain recombines TRBV29-1 with TRBJ2-5, with 11 bases lining up with TRBD2. The CDR3 contains 14 residues. Germline V gives CDR1 SQVTM, CDR2 ANQGSEA. With V trimmed by 6 bases and J by 0 bases, 3 bases remained unmatched. CDR3 in amino acids: CSVGTSGDQETQYF. The DNA for the CDR3 is TGCAGCGTCGGGACTAGCGGAGACCAAGAGACCCAGTACTTC.

The V gene is TRBV5-1, the J gene TRBJ2-3; 10 bases are a match to TRBD2. This CDR3 comprises 15 residues. The germline V gene encodes CDR1 SGHRS and CDR2 YFSETQ. J was trimmed by 2 bases and V by 4 bases; bases with no gene match: 4. The CDR3 protein is CASSPGLADTDTQYF. CDR3 nucleotides: TGCGCCAGCAGCCCCGGACTAGCGGACACAGATACGCAGTATTTT.

In its sample, this clonotype was seen a few times. The chain combines TRBV4-3 with TRBJ2-7; D call uncertain. V gave up 1 base and J gave up 3 bases, with 19 bases separating them. Per the germline V gene, CDR1 is LGHNA and CDR2 is YSLEER. The length of the CDR3 is 17 residues. This CDR3 is CASSQGTELIHVYEQYF. CDR3 bases: TGCGCCAGCAGCCAAGGGACGGAGTTAATACACGTCTACGAGCAGTACTTC.